The 17 T cell receptor beta chains reported below all come from one sample, sequenced in a study of regulatory T cells in long-lasting Graves disease. Described time point: persistent/refractory GD, antithyroid drugs over 5 years with positive TRAb. Isolated PBMC RNA provided the starting material for the TCR library. Combining iRepertoire HTBI primers with Arm-PCR of CDR3 regions, the authors built TCR beta libraries. Using its own MiXCR run on the multiplex PCR reads, TCRdb lists one record per CDR3 protein. The sample consists of fewer than 400,000 distinct CDR3 sequences, 20% to 25% of them appearing once. The source was peripheral blood mononuclear cells (PBMCs), collected when the disease was refractory, from a patient treated with antithyroid drugs. The receptors here all came from a female donor with Graves disease.

This clonotype was picked up many times. The CDR3 protein is CASSLGTTISNTEAFF. DNA of the CDR3: TGCGCCAGCAGCTTGGGAACGACAATTTCGAACACTGAAGCTTTCTTT. The chain links TRBV5-1 to TRBJ1-1; D remains ambiguous. CDR1 and CDR2 (germline): SGHRS, YFSETQ. The V end lost 0 bases, the J end lost 1 base, and 13 bases lay between the germline ends. The CDR3 consists of 16 residues.

This clonotype has a handful of counts. J is TRBJ2-2 and V is TRBV30; D is uncertain. V was pared by 2 bases and J by 6 bases, with 10 bases between. CDR3 length: 13 residues. The germline CDR1 and CDR2 sequences are GTSNPN and SVGIG (reference sequence). The CDR3 coding sequence is TGTGCCTGGAGTTTGAGGAAGGCCGGGGAGCTGTTTTTT. Protein sequence: CAWSLRKAGELFF.

In DNA, the CDR3 is TGTGCCACCTCGGATAGAAGCAATCAGCCCCAGCATTTT. Translation gives CATSDRSNQPQHF. V gene TRBV28 combines with J gene TRBJ1-5; no firm D call. Trimming removed 10 bases at V and 1 base at J, with 11 bases between. CDR1 and CDR2 (germline): MDHEN, SYDVKM. The CDR3 runs 13 residues.

This clonotype was seen a few times. The chain combines TRBV19 with TRBJ1-4; D might be TRBD1 (5 bases). This CDR3 region has 17 residues. The ends were cut back, 4 bases at V and 11 bases at J, with 26 bases in the middle. Per germline, CDR1 LNHDA and CDR2 SQIVND (reference sequence). CDR3 DNA sequence: TGTGCCAGTAGTACAGCGTTTGGGGACGCGGGAGGGATGAAACTGTTTTTT. It specifies CASSTAFGDAGGMKLFF.

Ten or more counts support this clonotype. The chain is built from TRBV7-2 and TRBJ2-2; 13 bases fit TRBD2. The CDR3 runs 18 residues. Trimming took 1 base from V and 5 from J; bases not matched to a gene: 7. Germline CDR1 is SGHTA and CDR2 is FQGNSA. This chain's CDR3 is CASSLVPGLAGWTGELFF. DNA for the CDR3: TGTGCCAGCAGCTTAGTCCCGGGACTAGCGGGATGGACCGGGGAGCTGTTTTTT.

The chain has TRBV7-9 and TRBJ2-4; possible D gene TRBD2, 6 bases. This CDR3 contains 15 residues. Per the germline V gene, CDR1 is SEHNR and CDR2 is FQNEAQ (reference sequence). V was shortened by 5 bases and J by 1 base, with 12 bases between the two germline ends. CDR3 in amino acids: CASSPLGGAKNIQYF. Here the CDR3 DNA reads TGTGCCAGCAGCCCTCTTGGAGGGGCCAAAAACATTCAGTACTTC.

In this sample, this clonotype turned up many times. The V call is TRBV7-2, the J call TRBJ1-2, with TRBD1 matching over 9 bases. CDR1 SGHTA and CDR2 FQGNSA come from the germline V gene. The CDR3 spans 14 residues. The ends lost 5 bases at V and 4 bases at J; junction bases unmatched: 5. The CDR3 coding sequence is TGTGCCAGCAGCGCCGCGGACAGGGGCTATGGCTACACCTTC. Translating gives CASSAADRGYGYTF.

V and J are TRBV7-9 and TRBJ2-5, with 9 bases that match TRBD2. The CDR3 has 15 residues. The V gene's germline CDR1 is SEHNR and CDR2 FQNEAQ (reference sequence). J was trimmed by 5 bases and V by 4 bases; bases with no gene match: 8. The CDR3 nucleotides read TGTGCCAGCAGCTCTAGCGGGACTCCCCGGGAGACCCAGTACTTC. Translated, it gives CASSSSGTPRETQYF.

With respect to this clonotype: The CDR3 ends on some other residue instead of the conserved phenylalanine or tryptophan, so this is likely a read error. V usage is TRBV29-1 and J usage is TRBJ1-4; 7 bases map to TRBD1. The V gene end was trimmed by 3 bases and the J gene end by 7 bases; junction bases not matched to a gene: 8. The CDR3 covers 14 residues. Germline loops: CDR1 SQVTM, CDR2 ANQGSEA. The chain's CDR3 is CSVDKTGSSEKLFL. The DNA of the CDR3 is TGCAGCGTTGACAAGACAGGGAGTAGTGAAAAACTGTTTCTT.

The rearrangement links TRBV29-1 to TRBJ2-2, with 13 bases fitting TRBD2. V shed 7 bases and J 0 bases; nucleotides not matched to a gene: 2. The CDR3 runs to 15 residues. Germline lookup yields CDR1 SQVTM and CDR2 ANQGSEA. The DNA of the CDR3 is TGCAGCGGGACTAGCGGGAGCGCGAACACCGGGGAGCTGTTTTTT. Amino acids: CSGTSGSANTGELFF.

In its sample, this clonotype was seen a few times. The J gene is TRBJ2-4, the V gene TRBV12-3 or TRBV12-4, with a possible D match to TRBD2 (6 bases). Trimming cost V 3 bases and J 0 bases, with 9 bases left between them. The CDR3 is made up of 15 amino acids. The CDR3 DNA sequence: TGTGCCAGCAGTTTTGCCGGGGGAGCCAAAAACATTCAGTACTTC. Translation gives CASSFAGGAKNIQYF.

This clonotype was seen a few times. This chain joins TRBV7-2 and TRBJ1-2; D is unresolved. Trimming left V 3 bases short and J 0 bases short, with 8 bases between. Germline V gene data show CDR1 as SGHTA and CDR2 as FQGNSA. The CDR3 extends over 14 amino acids. The CDR3 loop reads CASSFGGANYGYTF. In DNA form, the CDR3 reads TGTGCCAGCAGCTTTGGCGGAGCTAACTATGGCTACACCTTC.

J is TRBJ1-5 and V is TRBV15; D unclear. The CDR3 consists of 13 residues. V was cut by 2 bases and J by 3 bases, with 5 bases left in between. Germline V gene sequence: CDR1 LNHNV, CDR2 YYDKDF (reference sequence). The DNA of the CDR3 is TGTGCCACCAGCAGATATACCAATCAGCCCCAGCATTTT. Protein: CATSRYTNQPQHF.

This clonotype occurred many times. This rearrangement joins TRBV28 to TRBJ2-5; TRBD1 matches 7 bases. Germline V gives CDR1 MDHEN, CDR2 SYDVKM. The V segment lost 6 bases and the J segment 4 bases; nucleotides outside the gene matches: 5. The CDR3 is 13 amino acids. The CDR3 protein is CASRTGPLETQYF. The CDR3 nucleotides read TGTGCCAGCAGGACAGGGCCTCTAGAGACCCAGTACTTC.

In this sample, this clonotype turned up many times. The chain links TRBV12-3 or TRBV12-4 to TRBJ1-2; maybe TRBD1 (6 bases). Trimming left V 2 bases short and J 5 bases short, with 9 bases between. The CDR3 spans 13 residues. The DNA for the CDR3 is TGTGCCAGCAGTTTAAGGACAGCGTATGGCTACACCTTC. It specifies CASSLRTAYGYTF.

Many counts were recorded for this clonotype. V gene TRBV28 combines with J gene TRBJ2-7, with D possibly TRBD2 on 5 matching bases. Germline V lookup: CDR1 MDHEN, CDR2 SYDVKM. Trimming pared 3 bases from V and 1 base from J, leaving 10 bases between. This CDR3 region has 14 residues. The CDR3 protein is CASSFRGLSYEQYF. As DNA, the CDR3 is TGTGCCAGCAGTTTCCGGGGATTATCCTACGAGCAGTACTTC.

This chain links TRBV19 with TRBJ1-5; TRBD1 might be the D (5 bases). The CDR3 consists of 15 residues. The germline gives CDR1 LNHDA, CDR2 SQIVND (reference sequence). The germline V and J ends were trimmed by 1 base and 3 bases, with 10 bases remaining between them. The CDR3 sequence is CASSIGRGDNQPQHF. Here the CDR3 DNA reads TGTGCCAGTAGTATAGGGAGGGGAGACAATCAGCCCCAGCATTTT.